This T cell receptor (beta chain) originates from a study of T-cell memory formation after mild COVID-19. General observations from the study: For contracting clones, CD4+ ones sat mainly in CM and EM, CD8+ in EMRA. Clones that shrank (day 15 to 85) were balanced CD4/CD8, whereas later expanders leaned CD4+.

Concerning this clonotype itself: The antigen is unknown.

TCRdb recomputed calls from the 5' RACE reads with MiXCR, one row per CDR3 protein. In the table there are some 300,000 distinct CDR3 sequences, 20% to 25% of which are singletons. Trimming removed 5 bases from V and 7 bases from J; junction bases left unmatched: 23. Germline V CDR1 and CDR2: SGHRS, YFSETQ. The CDR3 has 18 residues. V gene TRBV5-1 combines with J gene TRBJ1-2; 7 bases are a match to TRBD1. Sample: PBMCs or a T cell subset sorted from them (not recorded which). This receptor was obtained from a man aged 18 to 29 who had mild COVID-19 (a few samples of this study predate the infection). Cell type and time point are not known. CDR3 sequence reads: CASRPQGLRSRGFLGYTF. In DNA form, the CDR3 reads TGCGCCAGCAGGCCACAGGGGCTCAGGTCCCGGGGCTTCCTTGGCTACACCTTC.